Reported below is one T cell receptor beta chain. Original handling: Amplified reference gene primers provided the basis for estimating nucleated cell counts. Profiling relied on immunoSEQ multiplex PCR, and the TCRdb table lists in-frame clones only, not all of them. The DNA gave D and trimming, while V, J and clone size come from that table. The sample has approximately 300,000 clones; roughly 90% are singletons. Germline CDR1 reads SGHNT; CDR2 reads YENEEA. The CDR3 consists of 15 residues. Trimming at V came to 0 bases and at J to 1 base, leaving 0 bases not matched to a gene. These data originate in a study of blood T cell repertoires in COVID-19. Looking at the study overall: The study drew acute and convalescent COVID-19 samples from the United States, Italy and Spain. The analysed material was cDNA or gDNA that came from T cells, B-cell-depleted T cells, or PBMCs.

The TCR originated in a woman aged 45-65 years with active or convalescent COVID-19. The chain has TRBV11-3 and TRBJ2-1, with TRBD1 matching over 7 bases. Sample: peripheral blood. This chain's CDR3 is CASSLDRGSYNEQFF. CDR3 bases: TGTGCCAGCAGCTTAGACAGGGGGTCCTACAATGAGCAGTTCTTC.